The sequence of this T cell receptor (beta chain) was determined in a study of identical twins. General study findings and limits: Models underpredicted monozygotic twin sharing of out-of-frame TCR alpha. Weaker excess sharing between twins was seen in beta out-of-frame sequences. A lower insertion count was a feature of abundant cord blood beta clonotypes, with no such feature in memory repertoires.

The CDR3 is 16 amino acids. Unmatched junction bases numbered 9, after V lost 5 bases and J lost 2 bases. Germline CDR1 and CDR2: SGHRS and YFSETQ. This clonotype turned up a few times. Its antigen is still unknown. Unique molecular identifiers were present on cDNA, and template switching added a universal primer site. TCRdb called the 5' RACE reads again in MiXCR, with one record for every CDR3 protein. This table holds 200,000 to 250,000 distinct CDR3 sequences, under 12% found once. This chain uses TRBV5-1 with TRBJ2-3; 9 bases are a match to TRBD2. Sequenced sample: memory T cells sorted from blood. The TCR originated in a man aged 50-59 years in good health. CDR3: CASRTQTSGYTDTQYF. CDR3 bases: TGCGCCAGCAGAACTCAAACTAGCGGGTACACAGATACGCAGTATTTT.